The 31 T cell receptor beta chains presented below share a single source sample, sequenced in a study of OX40 agonist ivuxolimab in advanced cancers. Profiling relied on immunoSEQ multiplex PCR, and the TCRdb table lists in-frame clones only, not all of them. This table has approximately 90,000 clones, approximately 91% appearing once. Sequencing was performed on CD4+ or CD8+ T cells sorted from blood, taken in a trial of the OX40 agonist ivuxolimab. The receptors originated from an adult with an advanced solid tumor such as melanoma, head and neck, liver or kidney cancer.

The gene calls are TRBV5-4 and TRBJ1-1, with D hard to call. The ends were cut back, 3 bases at V and 0 bases at J, with 6 bases in the middle. This CDR3 has 13 amino acids. Germline lookup yields CDR1 SGHNT and CDR2 YYREEE (reference sequence). The CDR3 protein is CASSSPVNTEAFF. CDR3 bases: TGTGCCAGCAGCTCCCCCGTGAACACTGAAGCTTTCTTT.

About this clone: Other DNA sequences in the sample encode the same CDR3. The CDR3, as DNA: TGTGCCAGCAGTGTAACATCTGAAGCTTTCTTT. It translates to CASSVTSEAFF. This chain links TRBV9 with TRBJ1-1; D gene uncertain. This CDR3 has 11 amino acids. CDR1 is SGDLS and CDR2 is YYNGEE in the germline V gene. Trimming stripped 5 bases from V and 6 bases from J, with 8 bases between. Full variable domain (missing parts from reference TRBV9 and TRBJ1-1): DSGVTQTPKHLITATGQRVTLRCSPRSGDLSVYWYQQSLDQGLQFLIQYYNGEERAKGNILERFSAQQFPDLHSELNLSSLELGDSALYFCASSVTSEAFFGQGTRLTVV.

The rearrangement links TRBV5-8 to TRBJ1-1, with a possible D match to TRBD1 (5 bases). This CDR3 is built from 12 residues. Trimming shortened V by 0 bases and J by 10 bases, and 10 bases separated the two germline ends. The germline gives CDR1 SGHTS, CDR2 YDEGEE. The CDR3 nucleotides read TGTGCCAGCAGCTTGGTTCCGGGACGAGCTTTCTTT. Its translation: CASSLVPGRAFF.

This clone showed up just once. The rearrangement uses TRBV19 and TRBJ1-5; D perhaps matches TRBD1 (5 bases). Trimming shortened V by 5 bases and J by 0 bases, and 14 bases separated the two germline ends. The CDR3 extends over 16 amino acids. The germline V gene encodes CDR1 LNHDA and CDR2 SQIVND (reference sequence). Here the CDR3 DNA reads TGTGCCAGTAGTCCTCGGAGAGGGGATAGCAATCAGCCCCAGCATTTT. It encodes CASSPRRGDSNQPQHF.

The V call is TRBV7-2, the J call TRBJ1-6; D remains ambiguous. Trimming took 5 bases from V and 6 from J, leaving 5 bases between them. The CDR3 has 12 residues. Germline lookup yields CDR1 SGHTA and CDR2 FQGNSA. CDR3 amino acids: CASSRINSPLHF. The CDR3 bases are TGTGCCAGCAGCCGAATTAATTCACCCCTCCACTTT.

This clone occurred a few times. In nucleotides, the CDR3 is TGCAGCGTTGGGGGGGCCGGGCAGCCCCAGCATTTT. It is translated as CSVGGAGQPQHF. The chain recombines TRBV29-1 with TRBJ1-5; D might be TRBD1 (6 bases). Deletions cut 4 bases from V and 7 bases from J, with 11 bases between. CDR3 length: 12 residues. Germline lookup yields CDR1 SQVTM and CDR2 ANQGSEA.

This clone showed up just a few times. This chain joins TRBV6-6 and TRBJ2-1; D perhaps matches TRBD1 (5 bases). Between the trimmed V and J ends, which lost 5 bases and 6 bases, there was a span of 14 bases. The CDR3 length is 14 residues. Germline assignment: CDR1 MNHNY and CDR2 SVGAGI (reference sequence). CDR3 sequence: CASSTRQRLNEQFF. The CDR3 bases are TGTGCCAGCAGTACTCGACAGAGACTCAATGAGCAGTTCTTC.

V and J are TRBV5-1 and TRBJ1-1, with D perhaps TRBD1 (5 bases). V was clipped by 1 base and J by 1 base, with 8 bases between them. CDR1 and CDR2 from the germline V gene are SGHRS and YFSETQ. This CDR3 is built from 14 residues. CDR3 sequence reads: CASSLLGANTEAFF. The CDR3 nucleotides are TGCGCCAGCAGCTTGCTAGGGGCGAACACTGAAGCTTTCTTT.

The genes are TRBV11-2 and TRBJ1-3; D gene ambiguous. The ends were cut back, 5 bases at V and 0 bases at J, with 11 bases in the middle. The CDR3 has 15 amino acids. Germline CDR1 is SGHAT and CDR2 is FQNNGV. CDR3 residues: CASSRVQYSGNTIYF. In DNA, the CDR3 is TGTGCCAGCAGCCGCGTTCAGTACTCTGGAAACACCATATATTTT.

For the CDR3, the DNA is TGTGCCAGCAGCTCAAACGACTTCTTAGCGGGGCGATACAATGAGCAGTTCTTC. It yields the protein CASSSNDFLAGRYNEQFF. The rearrangement joins TRBV11-3 to TRBJ2-1, with 8 bases identical to TRBD2. Trimming took 4 bases from V and 4 from J; bases not matched to a gene: 15. The CDR3 has 18 residues. CDR1 is SGHNT, CDR2 YENEEA, per germline.

This clone was picked up one time. The CDR3 nucleotides are TGCGCCAGCAGCCGGGACAGCTCCTACGAGCAGTACTTC. This translates into CASSRDSSYEQYF. The J gene is TRBJ2-7, the V gene TRBV10-2; 7 bases align to TRBD1. This CDR3 is built from 13 residues. CDR1 and CDR2 from the germline V gene are WSHSY and SAAADI. V dropped 6 bases and J dropped 0; count of bases not matched to a gene: 2.

The chain employs TRBV25-1 and TRBJ1-3, with TRBD1 matching over 8 bases. The CDR3 is 15 residues long. CDR1 MGHDK and CDR2 SYGVNS come from the germline V gene. With V trimmed by 3 bases and J by 6 bases, 7 bases remained unmatched. CDR3 sequence reads: CASSDAGQALNTIYF. For the CDR3, the DNA is TGTGCCAGCAGTGACGCGGGACAGGCGTTAAACACCATATATTTT. Combining the CDR3 with reference TRBV25-1 and TRBJ1-3 gives the whole variable domain EADIYQTPRYLVIGTGKKITLECSQTMGHDKMYWYQQDPGMELHLIHYSYGVNSTEKGDLSSESTVSRIRTEHFPLTLESARPSHTSQYLCASSDAGQALNTIYFGEGSWLTVV.

The chain couples TRBV5-1 to TRBJ1-1, with 12 bases that match TRBD1. This CDR3 has 18 amino acids. Unmatched junction bases numbered 16, after V lost 6 bases and J lost 4 bases. CDR1 is SGHRS and CDR2 is YFSETQ in the germline V gene. CDR3 nucleotides: TGCGCCAGCATCCAAGCCCCGGGACAGGGGGCCCCAGGCACTGAAGCTTTCTTT. Translation: CASIQAPGQGAPGTEAFF.

In DNA, the CDR3 is TGCGCCAGCAGCCGGTTTGTAGCGGACTCCTACGAGCAGTACTTC. Its protein product is CASSRFVADSYEQYF. This sequence joins TRBV4-1 and TRBJ2-7; possible D gene TRBD2, 6 bases. V was cut by 4 bases and J by 0 bases, with 13 bases left in between. Germline V gene data show CDR1 as MGHRA and CDR2 as YSYEKL. The length of the CDR3 is 15 residues.

This chain links TRBV23-1 with TRBJ1-1; possible D gene TRBD1, 5 bases. TRBV23-1 falls under the ORF class, with uncertain function. V lost 8 bases to trimming and J lost 1 base, with 20 bases between them. This CDR3 comprises 16 residues. The CDR3 DNA reads as TGCGCCAGCCCTCCGGGACCTAAACGGGCGAACACTGAAGCTTTCTTT. Protein sequence: CASPPGPKRANTEAFF.

V is TRBV6-1 and J is TRBJ1-1; D is unclear. The CDR3 runs 15 residues. Germline V gene lookup returns CDR1 MNHNS and CDR2 SASEGT. The V and J ends lost 0 bases and 4 bases respectively, with 12 bases between them. The CDR3 protein is CASSEAPRVGTEAFF. CDR3 nucleotides: TGTGCCAGCAGTGAAGCCCCCCGTGTCGGCACTGAAGCTTTCTTT.

The V call is TRBV10-3, the J call TRBJ2-7; a possible D gene is TRBD2 (5 bases). CDR1 and CDR2 from the germline V gene are ENHRY and SYGVKD. This CDR3 comprises 15 residues. V gave up 6 bases and J gave up 3 bases, with 18 bases separating them. CDR3 coding DNA: TGTGCCATCAGAGAGGGCCTAGCCGCTAACTACGAGCAGTACTTC. It codes for CAIREGLAANYEQYF.

The V and J genes are TRBV4-2 and TRBJ2-2; tentatively, D is TRBD1 (6 bases). The CDR3 is made up of 15 amino acids. Trimming shortened V by 3 bases and J by 3 bases, and 11 bases separated the two germline ends. The germline V gene encodes CDR1 LGHNA and CDR2 YNFKEQ. The DNA of the CDR3 is TGTGCCAGCAGCCAGGATACAGGGCACACCGGGGAGCTGTTTTTT. It specifies CASSQDTGHTGELFF.

The chain recombines TRBV5-1 with TRBJ1-2, with 7 bases fitting TRBD1. The germline gives CDR1 SGHRS, CDR2 YFSETQ. The CDR3 loop spans 14 amino acids. J gave up 8 bases and V 2 bases, and 9 bases lay outside the gene matches. The CDR3: CASSFESTGRGYTF. The CDR3 DNA reads as TGCGCCAGCAGCTTCGAGTCGACAGGGCGAGGCTACACCTTC. The full variable domain, rest sourced from reference TRBV5-1 and TRBJ1-2, is KAGVTQTPRYLIKTRGQQVTLSCSPISGHRSVSWYQQTPGQGLQFLFEYFSETQRNKGNFPGRFSGRQFSNSRSEMNVSTLELGDSALYLCASSFESTGRGYTFGSGTRLTVV.

This chain uses TRBV6-7 with TRBJ2-7; unclear D gene. Being an ORF, TRBV6-7 has a function that is uncertain. With 0 bases removed from V and 2 bases from J, the gap between germline ends came to 17 bases. The CDR3 contains 17 residues. DNA of the CDR3: TGTGCCAGCAGTTACTCGATGGGCAGACCCCGCCCCTACGAGCAGTACTTC. It yields the protein CASSYSMGRPRPYEQYF.

The V gene is TRBV18, the J gene TRBJ1-2, with D possibly TRBD1 on 5 matching bases. V dropped 3 bases and J dropped 6 bases, with 8 bases sitting between them. Germline V gene lookup returns CDR1 KGHSH and CDR2 LQKENI. The CDR3 is made up of 12 amino acids. The CDR3 here is CASSPREDGYTF. The CDR3 DNA follows: TGTGCCAGCTCACCCAGGGAGGATGGCTACACCTTC. Combining the CDR3 with reference TRBV18 and TRBJ1-2 gives the whole variable domain NAGVMQNPRHLVRRRGQEARLRCSPMKGHSHVYWYRQLPEEGLKFMVYLQKENIIDESGMPKERFSAEFPKEGPSILRIQQVVRGDSAAYFCASSPREDGYTFGSGTRLTVV.

The V gene is TRBV18, the J gene TRBJ2-7; 12 bases are shared with TRBD2. V lost 6 bases, J lost 3 bases, and 12 bases stayed unmatched. Germline CDR1 and CDR2: KGHSH and LQKENI. The CDR3 spans 17 residues. CDR3 in amino acids: CASSPGTSGRGFYEQYF. The CDR3 DNA reads TGTGCCAGCTCCCCCGGGACTAGCGGGCGTGGGTTCTACGAGCAGTACTTC.

This clone occurred once. The chain has TRBV7-9 and TRBJ1-1; the match to TRBD1 covers 9 bases. The V and J ends lost 5 bases and 5 bases, in that order; junction bases with no gene match: 12. Germline assignment: CDR1 SEHNR and CDR2 FQNEAQ (reference sequence). This CDR3 contains 16 residues. CDR3 nucleotide sequence: TGTGCCAGCAGCGCAGGACAGGGGCTCAGAAGGACTGAAGCTTTCTTT. It translates to CASSAGQGLRRTEAFF.

The J gene is TRBJ2-1, the V gene TRBV29-1; D possibly uses TRBD1 or TRBD2 (5 bases each). The CDR3 loop spans 15 amino acids. The ends were cut back, 3 bases at V and 10 bases at J, with 22 bases in the middle. Germline assignment: CDR1 SQVTM and CDR2 ANQGSEA. Here the CDR3 reads CSVDVQMTAVGEQFF. CDR3 nucleotide sequence: TGCAGCGTTGACGTCCAAATGACAGCGGTAGGGGAGCAGTTCTTC.

The gene calls are TRBV27 and TRBJ2-7; 10 nucleotides align to TRBD1. J was trimmed by 2 bases and V by 2 bases; bases with no gene match: 9. The CDR3 spans 17 residues. CDR1 is MNHEY, CDR2 SMNVEV, per germline (reference sequence). The CDR3 DNA follows: TGTGCCAGCAGTTTACAGGGCCACGGACAGGGGGCCTACGAGCAGTACTTC. It codes for CASSLQGHGQGAYEQYF.

This clone is a singleton in its sample. The rearrangement joins TRBV5-6 to TRBJ1-2; a possible D gene is TRBD1 (6 bases). Germline CDR1 and CDR2: SGHDT and YYEEEE. The V and J ends lost 4 bases and 0 bases respectively, with 19 bases between them. This CDR3 has 17 residues. The CDR3 spells CASSPEGRGLANYGYTF. The CDR3 DNA reads TGTGCCAGCAGCCCAGAAGGCAGGGGCCTAGCTAACTATGGCTACACCTTC.

The CDR3 DNA is TGCAGCGTTGAAACAGGGGGCCGGTCCCAGCATTTT. It translates to CSVETGGRSQHF. This chain joins TRBV29-1 and TRBJ1-5; 9 nucleotides match TRBD1. The J segment lost 11 bases and the V segment lost 2 bases, leaving 4 bases of the junction unmatched. There are 12 residues in the CDR3. Germline lookup yields CDR1 SQVTM and CDR2 ANQGSEA.

V is TRBV27 and J is TRBJ1-1; 7 bases agree with TRBD1. V lost 4 bases and J lost 0; bases outside the gene matches: 8. Per germline, CDR1 MNHEY and CDR2 SMNVEV (reference sequence). CDR3 size: 16 residues. CDR3 in DNA: TGTGCCAGCAGTTCACCCGCGGGACAGCTGAACACTGAAGCTTTCTTT. Amino acids: CASSSPAGQLNTEAFF.

The chain couples TRBV5-8 to TRBJ1-3; D ambiguous. This CDR3 region has 17 residues. The V gene's germline CDR1 is SGHTS and CDR2 YDEGEE. With 0 bases removed from V and 0 bases from J, the gap between germline ends came to 13 bases. DNA for the CDR3: TGTGCCAGCAGCTTGGTCGGACGGGCGAGCTCTGGAAACACCATATATTTT. It yields the protein CASSLVGRASSGNTIYF.

The gene calls are TRBV5-1 and TRBJ2-7, with TRBD1 as a possible D gene (5 bases). The CDR3 totals 14 residues. Germline loops: CDR1 SGHRS, CDR2 YFSETQ. V lost 5 bases and J lost 0, with 12 bases in between. The CDR3 bases are TGCGCCAGCAGAGAAGACAGACTCTCCTACGAGCAGTACTTC. Protein product: CASREDRLSYEQYF. Looking up the rest from reference TRBV5-1 and TRBJ2-7 gives the full variable domain: KAGVTQTPRYLIKTRGQQVTLSCSPISGHRSVSWYQQTPGQGLQFLFEYFSETQRNKGNFPGRFSGRQFSNSRSEMNVSTLELGDSALYLCASREDRLSYEQYFGPGTRLTVT.

The gene calls are TRBV4-3 and TRBJ2-3, with TRBD1 matching 10 bases. The CDR3 length is 16 residues. Germline CDR1 and CDR2: LGHNA and YSLEER. V lost 0 bases to trimming and J lost 6 bases; unmatched junction nucleotides: 6. CDR3: CASSQEGQGGSDTQYF. The CDR3 nucleotides are TGCGCCAGCAGCCAAGAAGGACAGGGGGGGTCGGATACGCAGTATTTT.